These 2 T cell receptor beta chains were sequenced from one sample in a study of T cells in Graves' hyperthyroidism and ophthalmopathy. Researchers amplified the TCR beta CDR3 regions from RNA transcripts. TCR CDR3 underwent first-round RT-PCR with the HTBI primer set. From the multiplex PCR reads, TCRdb called clonotypes with MiXCR, one entry per CDR3 protein. The sample includes about 840,000 distinct CDR3 sequences, more than 30% of them seen just once. What was sequenced was blood. These receptor sequences come from a man aged 18 to 35 with Graves' hyperthyroidism.

J is TRBJ2-7 and V is TRBV15, with 10 positions matching TRBD1. This CDR3 region has 18 residues. CDR1 is LNHNV, CDR2 YYDKDF, per germline (reference sequence). V trimming: 1 base; J trimming: 3 bases; junction bases outside the gene matches: 12. The CDR3 reads CATSRGGQGVSSNYEQYF. The CDR3 DNA is TGTGCCACCAGCAGAGGTGGACAGGGGGTTAGCTCAAACTACGAGCAGTACTTC.

This chain links TRBV25-1 with TRBJ2-1; D possibly corresponds to TRBD2 (6 bases). Trimming stripped 3 bases from V and 5 bases from J, with 17 bases between. This CDR3 has 16 amino acids. The germline gives CDR1 MGHDK, CDR2 SYGVNS. CDR3 in amino acids: CASSEFWRGTDNEQFF. The DNA of the CDR3 is TGTGCCAGCAGTGAGTTCTGGCGGGGAACAGACAATGAGCAGTTCTTC.